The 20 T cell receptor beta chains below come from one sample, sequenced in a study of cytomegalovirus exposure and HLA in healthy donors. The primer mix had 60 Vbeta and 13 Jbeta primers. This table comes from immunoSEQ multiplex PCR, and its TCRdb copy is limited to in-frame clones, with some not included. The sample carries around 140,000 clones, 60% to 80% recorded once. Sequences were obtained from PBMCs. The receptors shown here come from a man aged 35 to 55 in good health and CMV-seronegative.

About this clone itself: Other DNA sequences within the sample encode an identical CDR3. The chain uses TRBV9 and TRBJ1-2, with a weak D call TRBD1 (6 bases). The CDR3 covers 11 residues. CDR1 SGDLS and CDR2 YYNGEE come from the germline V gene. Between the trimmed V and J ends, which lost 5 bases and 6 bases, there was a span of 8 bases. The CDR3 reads CASRAGDGYTF. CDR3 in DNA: TGTGCCAGCAGGGCAGGGGATGGCTACACCTTC.

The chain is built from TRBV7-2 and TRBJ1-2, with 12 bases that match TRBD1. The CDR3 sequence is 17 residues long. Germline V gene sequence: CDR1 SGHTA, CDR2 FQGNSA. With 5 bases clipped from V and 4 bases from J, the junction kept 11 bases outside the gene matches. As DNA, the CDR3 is TGTGCCAGCAGCGCCAGCCGGGACAGGGGGCCGGGCTATGGCTACACCTTC. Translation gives CASSASRDRGPGYGYTF.

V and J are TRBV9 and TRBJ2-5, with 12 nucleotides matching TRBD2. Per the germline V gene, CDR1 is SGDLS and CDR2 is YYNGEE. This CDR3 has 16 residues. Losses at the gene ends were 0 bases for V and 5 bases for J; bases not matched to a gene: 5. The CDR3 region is CASSVGGLAGRETQYF. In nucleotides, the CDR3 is TGTGCCAGCAGCGTAGGCGGACTAGCGGGGCGGGAGACCCAGTACTTC.

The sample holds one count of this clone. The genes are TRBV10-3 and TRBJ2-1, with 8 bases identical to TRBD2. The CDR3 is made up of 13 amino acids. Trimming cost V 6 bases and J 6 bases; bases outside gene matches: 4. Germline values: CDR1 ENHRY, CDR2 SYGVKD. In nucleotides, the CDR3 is TGTGCCATCAGCGGGGGGGCCATCAATGAGCAGTTCTTC. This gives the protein CAISGGAINEQFF.

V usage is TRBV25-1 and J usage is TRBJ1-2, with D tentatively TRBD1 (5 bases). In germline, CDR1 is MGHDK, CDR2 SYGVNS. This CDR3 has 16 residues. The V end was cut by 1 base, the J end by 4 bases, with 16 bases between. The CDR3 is CASSEWGGEVGYGYTF. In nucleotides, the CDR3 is TGTGCCAGCAGTGAATGGGGAGGGGAGGTTGGCTATGGCTACACCTTC.

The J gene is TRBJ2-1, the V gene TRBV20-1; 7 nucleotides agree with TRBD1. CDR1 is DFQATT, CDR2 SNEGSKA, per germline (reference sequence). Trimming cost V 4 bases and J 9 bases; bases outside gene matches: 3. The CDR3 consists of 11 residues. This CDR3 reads CSAKTGSEQFF. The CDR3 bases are TGCAGTGCTAAGACAGGGTCTGAGCAGTTCTTC.

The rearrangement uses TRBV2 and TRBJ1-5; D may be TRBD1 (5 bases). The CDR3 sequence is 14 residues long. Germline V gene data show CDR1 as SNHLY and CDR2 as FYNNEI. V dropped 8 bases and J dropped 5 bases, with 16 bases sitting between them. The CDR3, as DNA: TGTGCCAGCGGGGCCCAGAGTAAGTATCAGCCCCAGCATTTT. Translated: CASGAQSKYQPQHF.

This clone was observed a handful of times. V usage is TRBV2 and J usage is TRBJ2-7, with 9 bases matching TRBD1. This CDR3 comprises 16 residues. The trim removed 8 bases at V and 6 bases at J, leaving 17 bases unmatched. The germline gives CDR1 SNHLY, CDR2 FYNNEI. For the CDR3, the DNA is TGTGCCAGCTCCTTTAACCCGGGACAGGGTCCGGGCGAGCAGTACTTC. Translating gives CASSFNPGQGPGEQYF.

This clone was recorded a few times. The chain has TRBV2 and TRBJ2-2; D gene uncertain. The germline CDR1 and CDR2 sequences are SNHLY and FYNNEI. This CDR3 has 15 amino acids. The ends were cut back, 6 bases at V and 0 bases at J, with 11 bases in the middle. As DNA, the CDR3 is TGTGCCAGCAGCGTAGACAATTCGAACACCGGGGAGCTGTTTTTT. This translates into CASSVDNSNTGELFF.

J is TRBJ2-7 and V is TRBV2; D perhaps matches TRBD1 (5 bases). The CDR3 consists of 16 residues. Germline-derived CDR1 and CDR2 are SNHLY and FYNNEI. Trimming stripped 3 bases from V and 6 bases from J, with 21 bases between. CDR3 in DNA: TGTGCCAGCAGTGATCATCTAGGGCAGGGTGCCTCCGAGCAGTACTTC. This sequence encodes CASSDHLGQGASEQYF.

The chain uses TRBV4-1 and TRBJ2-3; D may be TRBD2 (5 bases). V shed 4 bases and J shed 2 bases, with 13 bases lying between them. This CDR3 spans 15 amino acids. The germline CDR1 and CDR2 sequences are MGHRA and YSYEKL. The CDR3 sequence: CASSRLGLLTDTQYF. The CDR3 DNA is TGCGCCAGCAGCCGCCTTGGACTCCTCACAGATACGCAGTATTTT.

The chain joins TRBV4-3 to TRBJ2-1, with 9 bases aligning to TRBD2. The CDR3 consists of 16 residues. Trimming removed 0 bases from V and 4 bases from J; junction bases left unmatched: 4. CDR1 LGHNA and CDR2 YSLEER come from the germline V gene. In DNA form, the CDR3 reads TGCGCCAGCAGCCAAGATGGGCTAGCGGGGTACAATGAGCAGTTCTTC. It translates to CASSQDGLAGYNEQFF.

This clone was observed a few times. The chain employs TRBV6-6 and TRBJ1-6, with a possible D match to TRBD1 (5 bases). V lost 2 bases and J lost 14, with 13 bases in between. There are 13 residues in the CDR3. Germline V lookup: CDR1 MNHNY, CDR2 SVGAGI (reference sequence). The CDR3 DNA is TGTGCCAGCAGTTACGAGCACGGGGGGGCCCTCCACTTT. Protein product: CASSYEHGGALHF.

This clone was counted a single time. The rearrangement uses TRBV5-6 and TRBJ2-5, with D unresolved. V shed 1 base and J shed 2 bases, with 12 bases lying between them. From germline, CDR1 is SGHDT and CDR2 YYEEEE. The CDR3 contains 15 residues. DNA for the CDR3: TGTGCCAGCAGCTTGAACAGACCGATACAAGAGACCCAGTACTTC. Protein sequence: CASSLNRPIQETQYF.

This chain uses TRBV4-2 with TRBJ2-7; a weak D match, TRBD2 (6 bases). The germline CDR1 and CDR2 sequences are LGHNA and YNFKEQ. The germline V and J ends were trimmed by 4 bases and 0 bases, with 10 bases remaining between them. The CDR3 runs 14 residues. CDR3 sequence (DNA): TGTGCCAGCAGCCCTATGGGGGGCTCCTACGAGCAGTACTTC. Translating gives CASSPMGGSYEQYF.

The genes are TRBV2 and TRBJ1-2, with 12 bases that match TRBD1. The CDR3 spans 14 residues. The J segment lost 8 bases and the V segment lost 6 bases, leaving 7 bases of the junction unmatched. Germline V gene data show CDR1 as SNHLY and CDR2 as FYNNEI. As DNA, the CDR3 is TGTGCCAGCAGGGGGACAGGGGGCGCGCTGGGCTACACCTTC. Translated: CASRGTGGALGYTF.

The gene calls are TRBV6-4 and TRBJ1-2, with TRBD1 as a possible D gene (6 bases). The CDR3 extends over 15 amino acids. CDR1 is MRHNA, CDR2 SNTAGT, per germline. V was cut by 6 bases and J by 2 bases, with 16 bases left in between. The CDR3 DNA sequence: TGTGCCAGCAGAGAACAGGGTGGCCCAAACTATGGCTACACCTTC. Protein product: CASREQGGPNYGYTF.

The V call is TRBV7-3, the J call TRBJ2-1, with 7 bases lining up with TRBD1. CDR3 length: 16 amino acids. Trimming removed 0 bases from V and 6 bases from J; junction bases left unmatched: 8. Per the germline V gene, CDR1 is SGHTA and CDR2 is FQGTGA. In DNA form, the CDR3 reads TGTGCCAGCAGCTTAACCCCACAGGGGTCGGCCAATGAGCAGTTCTTC. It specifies CASSLTPQGSANEQFF.

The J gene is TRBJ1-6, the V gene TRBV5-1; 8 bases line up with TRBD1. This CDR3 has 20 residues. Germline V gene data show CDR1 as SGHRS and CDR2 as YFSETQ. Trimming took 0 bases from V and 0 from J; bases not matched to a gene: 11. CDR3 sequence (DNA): TGCGCCAGCAGCTTGGCCTACGGACAGGGCTTGGGCTCCTATAATTCACCCCTCCACTTT. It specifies CASSLAYGQGLGSYNSPLHF.

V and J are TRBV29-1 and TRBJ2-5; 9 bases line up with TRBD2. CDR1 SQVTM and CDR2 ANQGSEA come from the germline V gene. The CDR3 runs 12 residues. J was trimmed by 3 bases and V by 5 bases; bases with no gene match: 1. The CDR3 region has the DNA TGCAGCGTTTTAGCGGGGGAAGAGACCCAGTACTTC. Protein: CSVLAGEETQYF.